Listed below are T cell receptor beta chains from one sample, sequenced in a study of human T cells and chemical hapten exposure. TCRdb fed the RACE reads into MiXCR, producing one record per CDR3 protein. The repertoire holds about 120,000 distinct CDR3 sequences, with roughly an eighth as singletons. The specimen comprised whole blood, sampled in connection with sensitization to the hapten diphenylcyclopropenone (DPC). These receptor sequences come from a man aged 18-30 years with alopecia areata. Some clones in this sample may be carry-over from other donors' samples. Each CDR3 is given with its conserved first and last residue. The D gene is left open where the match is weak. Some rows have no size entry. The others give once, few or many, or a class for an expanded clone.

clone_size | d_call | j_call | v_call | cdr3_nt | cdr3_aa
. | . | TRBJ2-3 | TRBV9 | TGTGCCAGCAGCGTGAGGGACTTT | CASSVRDF
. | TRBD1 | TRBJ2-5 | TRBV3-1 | TGTGCCAGCAGCCAAGATGAGGGGGCCGACCTCCAAGAGACCCAGTACTTC | CASSQDEGADLQETQYF
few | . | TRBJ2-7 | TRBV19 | TGTGCCAGTAGTATCGAAAGGGGACCCTACGAGCAGTACTTC | CASSIERGPYEQYF
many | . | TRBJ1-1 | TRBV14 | TGTGCCAGCAGCCAAAAAACTTGGCGGATTCTGAACACTGAAGCTTTCTTT | CASSQKTWRILNTEAFF
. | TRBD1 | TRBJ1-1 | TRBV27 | TGTGCCAGCAGTTTTGGACAGGGGCTGTTAGCTTTCTTT | CASSFGQGLLAFF
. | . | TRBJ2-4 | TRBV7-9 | TGTGCCAGCAGCTTCGGGGCGGAGTTAGCCAAAAACATTCAGTACTTC | CASSFGAELAKNIQYF
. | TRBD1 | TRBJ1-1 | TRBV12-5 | TGTGCTAGTGAAAATTTCGAGGGAGGGGGCTACCCCGAGAACACTGAAGCTTTCTTT | CASENFEGGGYPENTEAFF
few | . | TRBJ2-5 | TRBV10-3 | TGTGCCATCAGCCCACAGGGCCAAGAGACCCAGTACTTC | CAISPQGQETQYF
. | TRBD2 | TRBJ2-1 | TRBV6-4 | TGTGCCAGCAGTGACTCTTTTTTAGCGGGGGCCTTCAATGAGCAGTTCTTC | CASSDSFLAGAFNEQFF
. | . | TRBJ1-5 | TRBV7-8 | TGTGCCAGCAGCTTAGCGGCTCAGCCCCAGCATTTT | CASSLAAQPQHF
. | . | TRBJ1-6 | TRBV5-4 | TGTGCCAGCAGATCGTACAGTAATTCACCCCTCCACTTT | CASRSYSNSPLHF
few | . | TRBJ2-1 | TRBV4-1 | TGCGCCAGCAGCCAAGTTAGGAGCGGCCCTTACAATGAGCAGTTCTTC | CASSQVRSGPYNEQFF
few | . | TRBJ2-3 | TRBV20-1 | TGCAGTGCTAGTCCTTCAGGGGGGCAGGAAGATACGCAGTATTTT | CSASPSGGQEDTQYF
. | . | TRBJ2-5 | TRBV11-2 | TGTGCCAGCAGCTTAGTAGTGAGAACCCAGTACTTC | CASSLVVRTQYF